This T cell receptor beta chain originates from a study of blood T cells in healthy people across ages (dated by TCRdb to the mid-2010s). Background for the entire study: Template switching captured roughly one uniquely barcoded TCR beta cDNA molecule per two T cells in model experiments. Two additional independent replicas of 1 million unique cDNA reads from the same blood draw were analyzed for two donors (one aged 18 to 29 and one aged 80 or older). Age-related changes in TCR beta repertoire diversity were measured in the study by deep sequencing normalized with unique cDNA molecular identifiers. The donors were divided into four age groups: young (average around 15 years), middle-aged (approximately 41), aged (about 60) and long-lived (around 87).

The receptor library was made with 5' RACE. The listed sequencing device is Illumina HiSeq 2500. A second PCR of about 6 to 11 cycles was performed with a sample-barcoded 5' primer and a J-beta primer mix. Each TCR beta cDNA molecule received a unique molecular identifier from a template-switch 5' adaptor carrying 12 random nucleotides. Each sample yielded at least 2.5 million CDR3-containing paired-end reads. First-strand cDNA was synthesized from all RNA with the Mint cDNA synthesis kit, primed by a TRBC-specific oligonucleotide. Following uracil-DNA glycosylase treatment, a first 18-cycle PCR with universal primers M1SS and BC2_uni_R was performed on all cDNA. In the original analysis: For normalization, 1 million high-quality reads were randomly selected from each sample, with every read carrying a distinct molecular identifier. Instead of being binned into consensus sequences, reads that shared molecular identifiers were thrown out. MiTCR, with a Q25 quality threshold and the strictest error-elimination algorithm, was used for CDR3 identification, clonotype clustering and error correction. Lower-bound total TCR beta diversity was estimated with a nonparametric unseen species model using Euler transformation. In TCRdb, the public reads were trimmed at Q25 with fastp and aligned with MiXCR, with productive beta chains retained. Every entry covers one CDR3 protein and lists the most common genes and DNA from its rows. These V and J calls rely on TCRdb rather than the paper's analysis. In all, the sample holds about 800,000 distinct CDR3 sequences, and just under 25% of those were seen once. The ten biggest clones cover approximately 3.7% of the sample.

The CDR3 runs 14 residues from the cysteine to the phenylalanine. Only CDR3 DNA remains: 42 bases, in frame from the first base. V drops 4 bases and J drops 4 bases, leaving 13 bases in between. Taken from the germline V gene, the CDR1 and CDR2 loops are MNHEY and SVGEGT. In the case of this clonotype: This receptor's antigen is unknown. Base qualities are not recorded, but no much larger clone differs from it by a single base.

Systemically healthy Caucasian individuals from Russia, 35 to 40 in total and aged about 6 to 90 years, were included as donors. Around 9.8 milliliters of peripheral blood were collected from each donor into EDTA-treated Vacutainer tubes. Ficoll-Paque density-gradient centrifugation was used to isolate PBMCs, with at least 6.5 million obtained per sample. Total RNA, at least 6 micrograms per sample, was extracted from PBMCs with Trizol reagent. The percentages of naive CD45RAhigh/CD27high T cells were determined by flow cytometry on a PBMC aliquot from every donor. Study-wide conclusions, independent of this receptor: Because the CMV infection status of the donors was unknown, age-related changes in expanded clonotypes may potentially have been confounded. There was a strong correlation between observed TCR beta diversity and the percentage of naive T cells measured by flow cytometry. Bulk unsorted PBMC profiling prevented conclusive comparison of naive and antigen-experienced compartments. Estimates of total diversity based on one million sequenced T cells were considered lower bounds and underestimates. As age increased, observed TCR beta diversity per million T cells dropped in a roughly linear way, and a significant reduction was already evident by age about 40. Compared with the aged group, the long-lived group had more naive CD4+ T cells, fewer expanded clones and increased TCR diversity, suggesting age selection.

The same sample was also used in a study of T cells of mothers and their children. As the second study states: The donors were nine systemically healthy Caucasian individuals, made up of three mothers and their six children. cDNA synthesis consumed the entire amount of extracted RNA, loaded at approximately 1.6 ug RNA in each 15 ul reaction. Sample barcodes and 2-4 random nucleotides were added via the M1S primer in the second PCR. Over 8.5 million TCR beta CDR3 reads came from each mother, compared with approximately 2.8 million reads from each child. Thymic selection shapes the output of TCR recombination in a similar way in related and unrelated pairs, and inherited differences have a minor effect. Normalized repertoire overlap was always slightly but never significantly higher in related than unrelated mother-child pairs. No persistent microchimeric T cell clones were detected, at a sensitivity of approximately 100 clones per million clonotypes. In the study, deep NGS was used to compare the TCR beta repertoires of mothers and children, and features distinguishing related mother-child pairs from unrelated individuals were sought. The mean age was roughly 36 +/- 4 years for the mothers and approximately 11 +/- 4 years for the children. After adapter ligation was performed with NEBNext reagents, the libraries were sequenced on an Illumina HiSeq 2000 with 100+100 nt paired-end reads. To prevent cross-contamination, the mother and child libraries were prepared one month apart and sequenced in separate runs. For each donor, between roughly 450,000 and 2,200,000 distinct TCR beta clonotypes were identified. Naive TCR beta clonotypes were estimated from low-frequency clonotypes matched to each donor's FACS-determined naive share, without sorting.

This receptor was taken from a boy between 10 and 17 years old in good health. The sequenced sample was blood. The chain was built from TRBV6-2 or TRBV6-3 and TRBJ2-5; the D gene is possibly TRBD2, with 5 bases matching. The DNA reads as follows: TGTGCCAGCAGTTCGGAGCAACTAGGAGAGACCCAGTACTTC. Its protein is CASSSEQLGETQYF.